This T cell receptor beta chain stems from a study of patients and donors after allogeneic stem cell transplantation (TCRdb year 2020). Per the germline V gene, LGHNT is the CDR1 and FRNRAP is the CDR2. Trimming takes 5 bases from V and 14 bases from J, and the germline ends sit 22 bases apart. Inclusive of the bounding cysteine and phenylalanine, the CDR3 is 14 residues long. The read is trimmed to its CDR3 DNA, 42 bases read in frame from base 1. The library was obtained by RT-PCR. This sample was sequenced with a NextSeq 550. TCRdb trimmed the raw reads at Q25, called clones with MiXCR and kept productive beta chains. Entries that share a CDR3 protein sequence are merged under the most common genes and DNA. The sample table contains approximately 160,000 distinct CDR3 sequences; only one count was recorded for over 25% of them. The ten most abundant clones make up roughly 3.2% of the sample. With regard to this clonotype: Its target antigen remains unknown. Base-call qualities are not available, and no considerably larger clone is one nucleotide away.

This receptor chain uses TRBV12-5 and TRBJ2-1, and the D gene may be TRBD1, 6 bases matching. The specimen sequenced was blood, either unsorted or a sorted T cell fraction (not recorded which). The origin of this receptor is a human donor who was either an allogeneic HSCT recipient or a stem cell or donor lymphocyte infusion donor (not recorded which). It is not recorded whose cells these are; they may come from a transplant donor. CDR3 protein: CASGPGHQHPAEFF. The DNA is TGTGCTAGTGGTCCGGGACATCAACATCCTGCGGAGTTCTTC.